This TCR beta chain was recovered during a study of breast tumors, draining lymph nodes, adjacent tissues (dated by TCRdb to the mid-2010s). For context, the study as a whole: TCR beta repertoires were compared across tumor, adjacent nontumor tissue and axillary lymph nodes obtained from breast cancer patients. The study was designed to assess the relationships and possible T-cell exchange between tumor, surrounding tissue and draining lymph node repertoires in human breast cancer. The full study reports these points: A scenario in which most tumor T cells derive from the lymph node and then expand within tumor tissue was judged to be consistent with the data. Tumor and nontumor tissue repertoires were found to be significantly more similar in luminal-like than in basal-like breast cancer. T-cell repertoire diversity in tumors was found to be lower than in lymph nodes but higher than in nontumor tissue, and preferential V and J gene usage was observed. The conclusion that tumor T cells originate in lymph nodes was presented as consistent with a hypothesis rather than as directly demonstrated.

This clonotype was observed a handful of times. The antigen it binds to is not known. No base quality values were provided; no much bigger clone lies one nucleotide off. Sequencing was carried out with an Illumina HiSeq 2000. TCR beta chain libraries were generated through multiplex PCR amplification. High-throughput sequencing was used to analyze the amplified TCR beta chain products. TCRdb reran the public reads through fastp at Q25 and MiXCR, keeping productive beta chains. One record per CDR3 amino acid sequence lists the most common genes and DNA. The sample table lists just over 30,000 distinct CDR3 sequences, approximately 57% of them with a count of one. The leading ten clones occupy 15% to 20% of the sample. The TCR comes from a female donor with breast cancer. Some clones in this sample may be carry-over from other donors' samples. The sequenced sample consisted of breast tumor tissue.

CDR3 protein: CASSLVDSEDEQYF. Here is the DNA: TGCGCCAGCAGCTTGGTGGACAGTGAGGACGAGCAGTACTTC. In this chain, TRBV5-1 is recombined with TRBJ2-7, with TRBD1 tentatively as D gene (6 bases match). The CDR1 and CDR2 encoded by the germline V gene are SGHRS and YFSETQ. Trimming removed 0 bases from V and 5 bases from J, leaving 12 bases between the germline ends. Including cysteine and phenylalanine, the CDR3 has 14 amino acids. CDR3 DNA only is kept here, 42 bases in frame from base 1.